The T cell receptor (beta chain) under discussion was sequenced for a study of blood T cell repertoires in COVID-19. Background on the study: Nucleic acid was either cDNA or gDNA, and it came from T cells, B-cell-depleted T cells, or PBMCs.

This clone turned up a few times. Enrolled through a virtual design, the participants were between 18 and 89 years of age and came from 24 US areas. Produced via immunoSEQ multiplex PCR; TCRdb's table is partial and in-frame only. The profile shows about 150,000 clones, roughly three quarters of them singletons. Sequenced material: PBMCs or T cells enriched from blood (not recorded which). The clonotype was recovered from a woman aged 50 to 65 who had recovered from COVID-19.

CDR3 sequence: CASSLGDYSNQPQHF. The DNA for the CDR3 is TGTGCCAGCAGCTTGGGGGACTATAGCAATCAGCCCCAGCATTTT. The V and J genes are TRBV7-2 and TRBJ1-5, with a possible D match to TRBD1 (5 bases). V was shortened by 3 bases and J by 0 bases, with 9 bases between the two germline ends. The CDR3 runs to 15 residues. Germline V gene lookup returns CDR1 SGHTA and CDR2 FQGNSA.